A single sample gave rise to the 22 T cell receptor beta chains below, sequenced in a study of metastatic and nonmetastatic thyroid tumors. TCRdb redid the clone calls on the PCR reads using MiXCR. The table has about 12,000 clones, 25% to 40% seen once. No patient had received any treatment before thyroid surgery. Sequencing was carried out using tumor tissue. All receptors derive from a male donor with papillary thyroid cancer or a benign thyroid nodule (not recorded which). Some clones in this sample may be carry-over from other donors' samples.

V and J are TRBV7-8 and TRBJ1-2; 9 bases fit TRBD1. The germline V gene has CDR1 SGHVS and CDR2 FQNEAQ. The CDR3 is 18 residues long. The V and J ends lost 5 bases and 1 base, in that order; junction bases with no gene match: 14. The CDR3 protein is CASSAYRLRTGVNYGYTF. The CDR3 nucleotides read TGTGCCAGCAGCGCCTATCGCCTTAGGACAGGGGTTAACTATGGCTACACCTTC. Full variable domain (remainder filled in from reference TRBV7-8 and TRBJ1-2): GAGVSQSPRYKVAKRGQDVALRCDPISGHVSLFWYQQALGQGPEFLTYFQNEAQLDKSGLPSDRFFAERPEGSVSTLKIQRTQQEDSAVYLCASSAYRLRTGVNYGYTFGSGTRLTVV.

The chain combines TRBV13 with TRBJ2-2; TRBD1 might be the D (6 bases). Trimming took 7 bases from V and 6 from J, leaving 30 bases between them. This CDR3 contains 19 residues. Germline lookup yields CDR1 PRHDT and CDR2 FYEKMQ (reference sequence). CDR3 nucleotide sequence: TGTGCCAGCAACTCAGCAGGGGTCAAGCCGCCGTCGCTCGCCGGGGAGCTGTTTTTT. This encodes CASNSAGVKPPSLAGELFF.

The CDR3 loop reads CSAQAAGRAYEQYF. In nucleotides, the CDR3 is TGCAGTGCCCAGGCCGCGGGAAGGGCCTACGAGCAGTACTTC. The chain has TRBV20-1 and TRBJ2-7, with D possibly TRBD2 on 6 matching bases. In germline, CDR1 is DFQATT, CDR2 SNEGSKA (reference sequence). V dropped 6 bases and J dropped 2 bases, with 17 bases sitting between them. CDR3 size: 14 residues.

The chain employs TRBV30 and TRBJ2-7; no firm D call. Germline CDR1 is GTSNPN and CDR2 is SVGIG (reference sequence). The CDR3 contains 11 residues. V was clipped by 0 bases and J by 5 bases, with 5 bases between them. CDR3 loop: CAWSVDHEQYF. In nucleotides, the CDR3 is TGTGCCTGGAGTGTAGACCACGAGCAGTACTTC.

Here the CDR3 DNA reads TGTGCCAGCAGTTGGGGGGGCTCCCGTGTGTCTGAGCAGTTCTTC. It specifies CASSWGGSRVSEQFF. The chain links TRBV6-2 or TRBV6-3 to TRBJ2-1; a weak D match, TRBD2 (7 bases). Germline CDR1 MNHEY, CDR2 SVGEGT. V lost 4 bases and J lost 9, with 19 bases in between. The CDR3 consists of 15 residues.

The chain combines TRBV2 with TRBJ2-1; 8 nucleotides line up with TRBD1. The junction had 11 bases not matched to a gene; V was cut back by 7 bases and J by 12 bases. There are 13 residues in the CDR3. The germline V gene has CDR1 SNHLY and CDR2 FYNNEI. The CDR3 loop reads CASNAGGAYVQFF. As DNA, the CDR3 is TGTGCCAGCAATGCAGGGGGCGCGTACGTGCAGTTCTTC.

Many counts were recorded for this clone. The genes are TRBV6-4 and TRBJ2-1, with D tentatively TRBD1 (5 bases). CDR3 length: 16 residues. CDR1 and CDR2 (germline): MRHNA, SNTAGT. Trimming cost V 4 bases and J 4 bases, with 17 bases left between them. DNA of the CDR3: TGTGCCAGCAGTGTTAATCCTCAGGGTTCTTACAATGAGCAGTTCTTC. Amino acid sequence: CASSVNPQGSYNEQFF.

This clone was detected only a few times. The chain links TRBV2 to TRBJ2-1; TRBD2 matches at 13 bases. The germline gives CDR1 SNHLY, CDR2 FYNNEI. The CDR3 has 19 amino acids. Trimming cost V 2 bases and J 0 bases; bases outside gene matches: 7. As DNA, the CDR3 is TGTGCCAGCAGTGAACGACTAGCGGGGGGCCGGGGCTCCTACAATGAGCAGTTCTTC. The encoded protein is CASSERLAGGRGSYNEQFF. The full variable domain, with the rest looked up from reference TRBV2 and TRBJ2-1, is EPEVTQTPSHQVTQMGQEVILRCVPISNHLYFYWYRQILGQKVEFLVSFYNNEISEKSEIFDDQFSVERPDGSNFTLKIRSTKLEDSAMYFCASSERLAGGRGSYNEQFFGPGTRLTVL.

By share, this clone ranks as medium-sized (0.01 to 0.1%). The chain is built from TRBV10-3 and TRBJ2-1, with D unclear. The ends were cut back, 7 bases at V and 6 bases at J, with 7 bases in the middle. Germline values: CDR1 ENHRY, CDR2 SYGVKD. This CDR3 is 11 amino acids long. The CDR3 protein is CAINRGNEQFF. CDR3 bases: TGTGCCATCAATCGAGGCAATGAGCAGTTCTTC.

This clone was observed a few times. The chain uses TRBV6-5 and TRBJ2-7; D may be TRBD1 (6 bases). This CDR3 is 18 amino acids long. V gave up 2 bases and J gave up 2 bases, with 22 bases separating them. Germline V lookup: CDR1 MNHEY, CDR2 SVGAGI. CDR3 DNA sequence: TGTGCCAGCAGTTACCCGGACAGTGCGAACTATGCTACCTACGAGCAGTACTTC. Protein sequence: CASSYPDSANYATYEQYF.

The V and J genes are TRBV20-1 and TRBJ2-5; the D gene is possibly TRBD2 (5 bases). Trimming left V 6 bases short and J 3 bases short, with 8 bases between. CDR1 and CDR2 from the germline V gene are DFQATT and SNEGSKA (reference sequence). The CDR3 consists of 11 residues. In DNA form, the CDR3 reads TGCAGTGCACGGCGGGAAGAGACCCAGTACTTC. Translated: CSARREETQYF.

CDR3 sequence: CASSPDRGQETQYF. As DNA, the CDR3 is TGTGCCAGCAGTCCCGACAGGGGGCAAGAGACCCAGTACTTC. The chain uses TRBV27 and TRBJ2-5; TRBD1 aligns across 9 bases. This CDR3 has 14 residues. Per germline, CDR1 MNHEY and CDR2 SMNVEV (reference sequence). J lost 2 bases, V lost 5 bases, and 3 bases had no gene match.

This clone is medium-sized (0.01 to 0.1%) within its sample. The V and J genes are TRBV6-1 and TRBJ2-6, with D unclear. V lost 1 base and J lost 1, with 8 bases in between. There are 16 residues in the CDR3. CDR1 is MNHNS and CDR2 is SASEGT in the germline V gene. Here the CDR3 reads CASSEVGMSGANVLTF. Here the CDR3 DNA reads TGTGCCAGCAGTGAAGTAGGGATGTCTGGGGCCAACGTCCTGACTTTC.

The chain is built from TRBV25-1 and TRBJ2-5; D is possibly TRBD1 (6 bases). Germline loops: CDR1 MGHDK, CDR2 SYGVNS. Trimming took off 3 bases at V and 0 bases at J, with 8 bases between the two ends. The CDR3 sequence is 14 residues long. CDR3 nucleotides: TGTGCCAGCAGTGATTGGGACAACCAAGAGACCCAGTACTTC. Its translation is CASSDWDNQETQYF.

Here the CDR3 reads CASRKGQLNTEAFF. Here the CDR3 DNA reads TGTGCCAGCAGGAAGGGACAGCTTAACACTGAAGCTTTCTTT. The chain links TRBV6-1 to TRBJ1-1; 7 bases align to TRBD1. This CDR3 is 14 amino acids long. With V trimmed by 6 bases and J by 2 bases, 6 bases remained unmatched. Per germline, CDR1 MNHNS and CDR2 SASEGT.

This clone appeared a few times. This chain uses TRBV15 with TRBJ2-3; possibly TRBD2 for D (5 bases). From germline, CDR1 is LNHNV and CDR2 YYDKDF (reference sequence). This CDR3 is built from 15 residues. The V end was cut by 0 bases, the J end by 3 bases, with 10 bases between. The CDR3 loop is CATSRERRGTDTQYF. The CDR3 DNA is TGTGCCACCAGCAGAGAACGACGCGGGACAGATACGCAGTATTTT.

The CDR3 DNA follows: TGTGCCAGCAGCCCCTTCCGGGACAGGGAAAGGACGGGCGAGCAGTACTTC. Residues: CASSPFRDRERTGEQYF. V gene TRBV11-1 combines with J gene TRBJ2-7, with 9 bases that match TRBD1. Trimming removed 5 bases from V and 6 bases from J; junction bases left unmatched: 17. Germline V gene lookup returns CDR1 SGHAT and CDR2 FQDESV (reference sequence). The CDR3 spans 17 residues.

V usage is TRBV7-2 and J usage is TRBJ1-1; a possible D gene is TRBD1 (6 bases). This CDR3 is 14 amino acids long. The V gene's germline CDR1 is SGHTA and CDR2 FQGNSA. The V and J ends lost 6 bases and 11 bases respectively, with 22 bases between them. DNA of the CDR3: TGTGCCAGCAGACCGGGTATCGGGGGGGCGTGGGCTTTCTTT. Protein sequence: CASRPGIGGAWAFF.

This clone came up many times. A much larger clone differs by one base, so this may be a read error. This chain links TRBV6-1 with TRBJ2-7, with 7 positions matching TRBD1. The CDR3 loop spans 15 amino acids. The junction had 11 bases not matched to a gene; V was cut back by 5 bases and J by 4 bases. CDR1 MNHNS and CDR2 SASEGT come from the germline V gene. The CDR3 DNA follows: TGTGCCAGCAGTACCAGGACAGGAGAGGTGTACGAGCAGTACTTC. The encoded protein is CASSTRTGEVYEQYF.

This clone was detected a few times. The chain joins TRBV12-3 or TRBV12-4 to TRBJ2-5, with 8 bases matching TRBD2. This CDR3 has 15 residues. Germline trimming cut 5 bases from V and 7 bases from J; bases unmatched to any gene: 12. DNA of the CDR3: TGTGCCAGCAGTCCCAGCGGGAGCCTTGATGGGACCCAGTACTTC. Its protein is CASSPSGSLDGTQYF.

The chain links TRBV27 to TRBJ2-1; 9 bases are shared with TRBD2. Germline-derived CDR1 and CDR2 are MNHEY and SMNVEV (reference sequence). The CDR3 runs to 16 residues. Trimming cost V 10 bases and J 3 bases; bases outside gene matches: 13. The CDR3 DNA is TGTGCCACCCACCATATAGCGGGAGCGGGCTACAATGAGCAGTTCTTC. It specifies CATHHIAGAGYNEQFF.

The chain links TRBV6-1 to TRBJ2-3, with D possibly matching TRBD2 (7 bases). The CDR3 has 17 amino acids. Germline CDR1 MNHNS, CDR2 SASEGT. The ends were cut back, 1 base at V and 2 bases at J, with 16 bases in the middle. The DNA of the CDR3 is TGTGCCAGCAGTGAAGGGACGGGGGGCGGAACCACAGATACGCAGTATTTT. Its protein is CASSEGTGGGTTDTQYF.